The 32 T cell receptor beta chains presented below share a single source sample, sequenced in a study of blood T cell repertoires in COVID-19. TCRdb keeps only in-frame clones here, not all; method: immunoSEQ multiplex PCR. The sample holds roughly 310,000 clones, roughly 90% seen once. The sequenced material came from PBMCs or T cells enriched from blood (not recorded which). The receptor set was obtained from a man aged 55 to 70 who had recovered from COVID-19.

This clone is a singleton in its sample. V gene TRBV11-3 combines with J gene TRBJ2-1; 10 nucleotides align to TRBD2. The CDR3 is 17 residues long. The germline CDR1 and CDR2 sequences are SGHNT and YENEEA. With 6 bases clipped from V and 6 bases from J, the junction kept 14 bases outside the gene matches. The CDR3 here is CASSPTSGTGTRNEQFF. The CDR3 nucleotides are TGTGCCAGCAGTCCTACTAGCGGGACCGGGACCCGCAATGAGCAGTTCTTC.

The chain has TRBV5-1 and TRBJ2-7; maybe TRBD1 (6 bases). Trimming stripped 5 bases from V and 2 bases from J, with 11 bases between. Per germline, CDR1 SGHRS and CDR2 YFSETQ. The CDR3 has 13 amino acids. CDR3 amino acids: CASRVQGAYEQYF. As DNA, the CDR3 is TGCGCCAGCAGGGTACAGGGCGCCTACGAGCAGTACTTC.

The chain recombines TRBV12-3 or TRBV12-4 with TRBJ1-1, with 8 positions matching TRBD1. V shed 5 bases and J 4 bases; nucleotides not matched to a gene: 3. This CDR3 is 13 amino acids long. CDR3 DNA sequence: TGTGCCAGCAGTCGTACAGGGGGCACTGAAGCTTTCTTT. Protein product: CASSRTGGTEAFF.

The chain has TRBV18 and TRBJ1-1; 7 nucleotides match TRBD1. Germline loops: CDR1 KGHSH, CDR2 LQKENI. The trim removed 6 bases at V and 4 bases at J, leaving 11 bases unmatched. This CDR3 comprises 15 residues. In DNA form, the CDR3 reads TGTGCCAGCTCGCCTACACAGGGGTTGGGCACTGAAGCTTTCTTT. This translates into CASSPTQGLGTEAFF.

CDR3 loop: CASSVGGGVTYNEQFF. DNA for the CDR3: TGTGCCAGCAGCGTAGGTGGGGGGGTTACCTACAATGAGCAGTTCTTC. This chain links TRBV9 with TRBJ2-1; TRBD2 aligns across 7 bases. This CDR3 has 16 amino acids. Germline V gene data show CDR1 as SGDLS and CDR2 as YYNGEE. V lost 0 bases and J lost 2; bases outside the gene matches: 5.

The V and J genes are TRBV29-1 and TRBJ2-7, with TRBD1 identical over 11 bases. The CDR3 extends over 18 amino acids. Germline CDR1 and CDR2: SQVTM and ANQGSEA. Trimming at V came to 4 bases and at J to 3 bases, leaving 17 bases not matched to a gene. The CDR3 coding sequence is TGCAGCGTTGGCTTCCGGGCTACCGGGACAGGGGGGATCTACGAGCAGTACTTC. Amino acids: CSVGFRATGTGGIYEQYF.

This chain links TRBV7-3 with TRBJ1-1, with D maybe TRBD1 (5 bases). The CDR3 runs 14 residues. The germline gives CDR1 SGHTA, CDR2 FQGTGA. The germline V and J ends were trimmed by 0 bases and 5 bases, with 10 bases remaining between them. The CDR3 nucleotides read TGTGCCAGCAGCTTAACCACGGCAGGGACTGAAGCTTTCTTT. Protein sequence: CASSLTTAGTEAFF.

This clone was counted a few times. The chain is built from TRBV19 and TRBJ1-1; no reliable D call. V was trimmed by 3 bases and J by 6 bases, leaving 8 bases between them. CDR3 length equals 12 residues. Germline V gene lookup returns CDR1 LNHDA and CDR2 SQIVND (reference sequence). This CDR3 is CASSIGGSEAFF. The CDR3 nucleotides are TGTGCCAGTAGTATCGGCGGTTCTGAAGCTTTCTTT.

The chain has TRBV2 and TRBJ1-3, with D unclear. Germline V gives CDR1 SNHLY, CDR2 FYNNEI. The CDR3 consists of 12 residues. Trimming left V 6 bases short and J 5 bases short, with 8 bases between. The chain's CDR3 is CASSGLRNTIYF. CDR3 nucleotides: TGTGCCAGCAGCGGGTTGCGAAACACCATATATTTT.

V and J are TRBV21-1 and TRBJ1-2; no check of the table's D call, TRBD1, against the DNA was made. TRBV21-1 is deemed a pseudogene. The CDR3 has 16 residues. The chain's CDR3 is CASRTSQGPRFNGYTF. The CDR3 DNA sequence: TGTGCCAGCAGAACCTCCCAGGGCCCGAGATTCAATGGCTACACCTTC.

The chain recombines TRBV7-3 with TRBJ2-5; possibly TRBD2 for D (6 bases). The CDR3 is made up of 14 amino acids. The ends were cut back, 5 bases at V and 5 bases at J, with 15 bases in the middle. Germline V gives CDR1 SGHTA, CDR2 FQGTGA. CDR3 region: CASSRGGDRETQYF. Written as DNA, the CDR3 is TGTGCCAGCAGCCGTGGCGGGGACCGGGAGACCCAGTACTTC.

This chain links TRBV28 with TRBJ1-1; 9 nucleotides agree with TRBD1. The CDR3 spans 15 residues. With 2 bases clipped from V and 6 bases from J, the junction kept 7 bases outside the gene matches. Germline loops: CDR1 MDHEN, CDR2 SYDVKM. This chain's CDR3 is CASSLRDRVSPEAFF. The CDR3, as DNA: TGTGCCAGCAGTTTAAGGGACAGGGTTTCCCCTGAAGCTTTCTTT.

This clone was seen a single time. The gene calls are TRBV2 and TRBJ1-5, with a tentative D call TRBD1 (6 bases). Looked up from germline, CDR1 is SNHLY and CDR2 is FYNNEI. The germline V and J ends were trimmed by 4 bases and 0 bases, with 22 bases remaining between them. This CDR3 spans 19 amino acids. For the CDR3, the DNA is TGTGCCAGCAGTGTATCTGCAGGGGCCGCTACCTTTAGCAATCAGCCCCAGCATTTT. It codes for CASSVSAGAATFSNQPQHF.

This clone appeared a single time. CDR3 protein: CASSMGQGWGQPQHF. The CDR3 DNA sequence: TGTGCCAGTAGTATGGGACAGGGTTGGGGTCAGCCCCAGCATTTT. J is TRBJ1-5 and V is TRBV19; 9 bases are a match to TRBD1. V lost 3 bases and J lost 6; bases outside the gene matches: 6. From germline, CDR1 is LNHDA and CDR2 SQIVND (reference sequence). The CDR3 sequence is 15 residues long.

The chain couples TRBV7-9 to TRBJ1-4; perhaps TRBD1 as D (5 bases). In germline, CDR1 is SEHNR, CDR2 FQNEAQ (reference sequence). With 6 bases removed from V and 5 bases from J, the gap between germline ends came to 16 bases. The CDR3 runs 15 residues. The CDR3 nucleotides are TGTGCCAGCAGGGATGACAGAGATCTCAATGAAAAACTGTTTTTT. Protein product: CASRDDRDLNEKLFF. Full variable domain (rest looked up from reference TRBV7-9 and TRBJ1-4): DTGVSQNPRHKITKRGQNVTFRCDPISEHNRLYWYRQTLGQGPEFLTYFQNEAQLEKSRLLSDRFSAERPKGSFSTLEIQRTEQGDSAMYLCASRDDRDLNEKLFFGSGTQLSVL.

The chain uses TRBV12-3 or TRBV12-4 and TRBJ1-4; D is undetermined. This CDR3 is built from 13 residues. V shed 2 bases and J shed 8 bases, with 9 bases lying between them. The CDR3 DNA sequence: TGTGCCAGCAGTTTACGGAGGAGAGAAAAACTGTTTTTT. It codes for CASSLRRREKLFF.

This chain uses TRBV5-6 with TRBJ2-7; possibly TRBD2 for D (5 bases). V shed 3 bases and J shed 7 bases, with 20 bases lying between them. Germline V gene lookup returns CDR1 SGHDT and CDR2 YYEEEE. The CDR3 spans 15 residues. DNA for the CDR3: TGTGCCAGCAGCTCCCGGGGAAAGGGAACCCTAGAGCAGTACTTC. It codes for CASSSRGKGTLEQYF.

This clone was seen a handful of times. CDR3 nucleotide sequence: TGTGCCTGGAGTGTAGGACAAAGCAATCAGCCCCAGCATTTT. The encoded protein is CAWSVGQSNQPQHF. The rearrangement joins TRBV30 to TRBJ1-5; TRBD1 is a possible D gene (5 bases). Between the trimmed V and J ends, which lost 0 bases and 1 base, there was a span of 7 bases. CDR3 size: 14 residues. Germline loops: CDR1 GTSNPN, CDR2 SVGIG (reference sequence). Full variable domain (outside the CDR3, taken from reference TRBV30 and TRBJ1-5): SQTIHQWPATLVQPVGSPLSLECTVEGTSNPNLYWYRQAAGRGLQLLFYSVGIGQISSEVPQNLSASRPQDRQFILSSKKLLLSDSGFYLCAWSVGQSNQPQHFGDGTRLSIL.

The gene calls are TRBV7-9 and TRBJ1-3; D uncertain. CDR3 length equals 15 residues. V was cut by 5 bases and J by 0 bases, with 11 bases left in between. Germline CDR1 reads SEHNR; CDR2 reads FQNEAQ (reference sequence). The CDR3 sequence is CASSPTFSSGNTIYF. As DNA, the CDR3 is TGTGCCAGCAGCCCAACATTCAGCTCTGGAAACACCATATATTTT. Filled out from reference TRBV7-9 and TRBJ1-3, the complete variable domain reads DTGVSQNPRHKITKRGQNVTFRCDPISEHNRLYWYRQTLGQGPEFLTYFQNEAQLEKSRLLSDRFSAERPKGSFSTLEIQRTEQGDSAMYLCASSPTFSSGNTIYFGEGSWLTVV.

This chain links TRBV23-1 with TRBJ2-7; 7 nucleotides match TRBD2. TRBV23-1 is noted as an ORF with a role that remains uncertain. This CDR3 is built from 15 residues. V lost 0 bases, J lost 6 bases, and 8 bases stayed unmatched. For the CDR3, the DNA is TGCGCCAGCAGTCAATCGCAGCGGGGCCCCCCCGAGCAGTACTTC. This gives the protein CASSQSQRGPPEQYF.

The chain links TRBV7-2 to TRBJ1-2; possibly TRBD1 for D (5 bases). Trimming pared 5 bases from V and 4 bases from J, leaving 8 bases between. Germline V gene data show CDR1 as SGHTA and CDR2 as FQGNSA. This CDR3 is 12 amino acids long. Here the CDR3 reads CASSPRAYGYTF. The CDR3 DNA reads as TGTGCCAGCAGCCCCAGGGCCTATGGCTACACCTTC.

The V call is TRBV6-2 or TRBV6-3, the J call TRBJ2-2; D call uncertain. V lost 2 bases and J lost 2, with 9 bases in between. The V gene's germline CDR1 is MNHEY and CDR2 SVGEGT. The CDR3 has 15 amino acids. The DNA for the CDR3 is TGTGCCAGCAGTTACCTAGACGGAAACACCGGGGAGCTGTTTTTT. This translates into CASSYLDGNTGELFF.

The chain couples TRBV5-1 to TRBJ2-1, with 8 bases lining up with TRBD2. V shed 1 base and J 9 bases; nucleotides not matched to a gene: 6. This CDR3 region has 14 residues. CDR1 and CDR2 (germline): SGHRS, YFSETQ. The CDR3 protein is CASSLMGAGGEQFF. The CDR3 nucleotides read TGCGCCAGCAGCTTGATGGGCGCGGGAGGTGAGCAGTTCTTC.

V gene TRBV29-1 combines with J gene TRBJ1-3, with 7 bases lining up with TRBD1. Germline CDR1 reads SQVTM; CDR2 reads ANQGSEA. Germline trimming cut 4 bases from V and 0 bases from J; bases unmatched to any gene: 9. The CDR3 runs to 16 residues. The CDR3 here is CSVVFRQGVSGNTIYF. The CDR3 DNA reads TGCAGCGTTGTGTTTCGACAGGGCGTCTCTGGAAACACCATATATTTT.

V and J are TRBV27 and TRBJ2-1; 8 nucleotides align to TRBD1. This CDR3 has 14 amino acids. The V and J ends lost 8 bases and 7 bases, in that order; junction bases with no gene match: 10. Looked up from germline, CDR1 is MNHEY and CDR2 is SMNVEV (reference sequence). The CDR3 DNA sequence: TGTGCCAGCCGCCCGATTGACAGGGGAAATGAGCAGTTCTTC. It translates to CASRPIDRGNEQFF.

V usage is TRBV9 and J usage is TRBJ2-1, with 12 bases aligning to TRBD2. Germline CDR1 SGDLS, CDR2 YYNGEE. The CDR3 contains 17 residues. V was pared by 2 bases and J by 6 bases, with 9 bases of the junction left unmatched. The CDR3 here is CASSVSMVTSGGNEQFF. The CDR3 nucleotides read TGTGCCAGCAGCGTTTCGATGGTGACTAGCGGGGGCAATGAGCAGTTCTTC.

The gene calls are TRBV19 and TRBJ1-2; TRBD1 matches 9 bases. With 5 bases clipped from V and 4 bases from J, the junction kept 5 bases outside the gene matches. Germline V gives CDR1 LNHDA, CDR2 SQIVND (reference sequence). The CDR3 runs to 14 residues. CDR3 loop: CASSSGQGIYGYTF. CDR3 coding DNA: TGTGCCAGTAGTTCCGGACAGGGGATCTATGGCTACACCTTC. Variable domain in full (rest from reference TRBV19 and TRBJ1-2): DGGITQSPKYLFRKEGQNVTLSCEQNLNHDAMYWYRQDPGQGLRLIYYSQIVNDFQKGDIAEGYSVSREKKESFPLTVTSAQKNPTAFYLCASSSGQGIYGYTFGSGTRLTVV.

The genes are TRBV11-2 and TRBJ2-2; D is possibly TRBD2 (5 bases). Trimming shortened V by 3 bases and J by 5 bases, and 7 bases separated the two germline ends. This CDR3 contains 13 residues. The germline gives CDR1 SGHAT, CDR2 FQNNGV. The CDR3 spells CASSLRETGELFF. In DNA, the CDR3 is TGTGCCAGCAGCTTGAGGGAGACCGGGGAGCTGTTTTTT.

V usage is TRBV3-1 (or the pseudogene TRBV3-2) and J usage is TRBJ2-7, with a weak D call TRBD1 (5 bases). The germline V gene has CDR1 LGHDT and CDR2 YNNKEL (reference sequence). The germline V and J ends were trimmed by 4 bases and 0 bases, with 10 bases remaining between them. CDR3 size: 14 residues. In DNA form, the CDR3 reads TGTGCCAGCAGCCTCAAGACAGACTCCTACGAGCAGTACTTC. This codes for CASSLKTDSYEQYF.

The rearrangement links TRBV19 to TRBJ1-5, with a tentative D call TRBD1 (5 bases). V lost 5 bases, J lost 7 bases, and 12 bases lay in between. The length of the CDR3 is 13 residues. Germline V gives CDR1 LNHDA, CDR2 SQIVND (reference sequence). This CDR3 reads CASSLFRAQPQHF. The CDR3 DNA reads as TGTGCCAGTAGTCTCTTCAGGGCACAGCCCCAGCATTTT.

The chain joins TRBV27 to TRBJ2-5; D is unclear. From germline, CDR1 is MNHEY and CDR2 SMNVEV (reference sequence). This CDR3 comprises 10 residues. V lost 8 bases, J lost 7 bases, and 8 bases lay in between. CDR3 sequence (DNA): TGTGCCAGCCAAACGGGGACCCAGTACTTC. This translates into CASQTGTQYF.

The chain is built from TRBV2 and TRBJ1-4; possible D gene TRBD1, 5 bases. The CDR3 has 15 residues. V lost 5 bases to trimming and J lost 2 bases, with 12 bases between them. From germline, CDR1 is SNHLY and CDR2 FYNNEI. The chain's CDR3 is CASSLQGGTNEKLFF. DNA for the CDR3: TGTGCCAGCAGTCTGCAGGGAGGGACTAATGAAAAACTGTTTTTT.